This section outlines one TCR beta chain sequence together with its context. This clonotype was counted a few times. Its recognized antigen is unknown. No much larger clone exists at a distance of one base, and base qualities are not known. This beta chain is an unintended read in a library built for alpha chains; its size means little. The time point label on this specimen signifies: sample taken at primary tumor resection. The donors were 70 or so patients from the lung TRACERx cohort who had early-stage, untreated non-small cell lung cancer. TCR sequencing used whole RNA extracted from tumor and nontumor lung tissue, or from cryopreserved PBMC samples, without cell sorting. Only patients for whom sufficient RNA was available from at least two tumor regions were selected for TCR sequencing. Before being selected, tumor and adjacent nontumor lung specimens were reviewed by a lung pathologist. The germline V gene encodes CDR1 KGHDR and CDR2 SFDVKD. Trimmed from V: 4 bases; trimmed from J: 11 bases; junction bases lacking a gene match: 9. From its cysteine to its phenylalanine, the CDR3 spans 14 amino acids. Just the 42-base CDR3 DNA is kept, in frame starting at base 1.

This entry is derived from a study of spatial heterogeneity in lung cancer (dated by TCRdb to the late 2010s). In the study overall: Beta-chain transcripts were consistently detected in greater numbers than alpha-chain transcripts, which likely reflects a higher abundance of beta-chain transcripts. In the raw uncorrected reads, each unique combination of TCR and UMI appeared more than ten times on average. TCR alpha and beta repertoires were quantitatively compared across multiple tumor regions, matched nontumor lung and blood in non-small cell lung cancer. Nonsynonymous mutation counts, determined by whole-exome sequencing of tumor tissue, were related to TCR repertoire features. Both alpha and beta chains were TCR-sequenced in approximately 200 tumor regions, under 85 matched nontumor lung samples and around 50 PBMC samples obtained at surgery. Summary of the overall study and its limitations: Additional single-cell paired TCR alpha and beta sequencing was considered necessary to confirm, at a functional level, the hypothesis that regional TCRs recognize regional mutations.

Library preparation employed 5' RACE. Instrument on record: NextSeq 500. The TCR library protocol attached a unique molecular identifier to each TCR cDNA molecule to allow correction of PCR and sequencing errors. For the original study's pipeline: Decombinator tools were used for TCR identification, UMI-based error correction and CDR3 extraction. Expanded TCRs were defined as those above a frequency of 2 per 1,000, corresponding to the top 1% of the tumor frequency distribution. Each repertoire was subsampled 100 times to 5,000 TCRs, after which Renyi diversity was computed with the R vegan package. To build CDR3 similarity networks, amino acid triplet string-kernel similarity was used, and CDR3s were connected when their pairwise similarity was above 0.82. TCRdb redid the processing of the public reads, applying fastp at Q25 and MiXCR, and retained in-frame beta chains. Each record represents a unique CDR3 protein, reported with the most common genes and DNA among its rows. What appears here as the V and J calls and clone size reflects TCRdb's work, not the paper's. The sample data list around 910 distinct CDR3 sequences, and about 40% of these were observed just once. Jointly, the top ten make up 20% to 25% of the sample.

This sequence was found in a male donor with early-stage non-small cell lung cancer. In this chain, TRBV24-1 is recombined with TRBJ1-5, with TRBD1 identical over 8 junction bases. The sample was normal lung tissue next to the tumor, taken at surgery. The CDR3 reads CATSDPPPGQAQHF. The nucleotide sequence reads TGTGCCACCAGTGACCCCCCCCCGGGACAGGCCCAGCATTTT.